This T cell receptor (beta chain) was found in a study of shared clonotypes between healthy human individuals (dated by TCRdb to the early 2020s). At the level of the whole study: A few men and two women, aged 18 to 49 years, made up the cohort. For each donor, CD4 naive and CD4 memory were each given three plates, CD8 naive was given two plates, and CD8 memory was given one plate. To estimate repertoire size and how much clonotypes are shared between individuals, the study performed deep sequencing of blood TCR repertoires from five healthy adults. To increase sequencing depth and limit assay-specific biases, different laboratories used diverse techniques to prepare libraries and sequence TCR repertoires. Between about 0.8 and 8.9 billion PBMCs per donor were obtained by leukapheresis. What the research found in general, with its limitations: Estimated clonotype richness was generally larger for naive than for memory subsets. Sampling was limited to blood, and TCR repertoires in tissue likely differ from TCR repertoires in blood. The small number of donors limited the genetic and exposure-history diversity represented. Even with the large sequencing depth, rarefaction of the sorted-subset datasets indicated that sequencing was incomplete. Higher generation probabilities were observed for clonotypes shared by all four sorted-subset donors than for non-shared clonotypes. When a few donors were compared, the shared fraction of clonotypes was about 5% for naive CD4, about 4% for naive CD8, more than 2% for memory CD4, and around 0.4% for memory CD8. Based on pairwise subsampling, the degree of clonotype sharing among donors was expected to be affected by sequencing depth.

TCR CDR3 regions were amplified from genomic DNA by multiplex PCR using the deep immunoSEQ assay. Extracted genomic DNA from each cell subset was distributed evenly across all wells of several immunoSEQ 96-well plates, and each plate was treated as a replicate. For sorted subsets, roughly 200 ng of genomic DNA, equivalent to some 30,000 T cell genomes, went into each replicate PCR. Purified libraries were measured with a Qubit 3.0 fluorometer, size-checked on a Bioanalyzer 2100, and measured again with the KAPA Library Quantification kit. Every immunoSEQ 96-well plate was sequenced on a separate single-read 150-cycle Illumina NextSeq 550 flow cell. Regarding the original processing steps: Because the immunoSEQ output held only junctional sequences and lacked quality scores, the filtering could not match the filtering applied to full-length reads. To assign V/J genes and CDR3, sequences were annotated against IMGT germline references using PyIR, a Python wrapper for IgBLAST v1.9. Reads were removed for weak V/J assignments (E-value above 1e-6), missing CDR3, stop codons, out-of-frame junctions, or ambiguous translated residues. V3J clonotypes were defined as sequences sharing an identical inferred V gene, J gene, and CDR3 amino acid sequence. To compute the percentage overlap between repertoires, the number of shared unique clonotypes was divided by the size of the smaller repertoire. Repertoire richness was assessed with RTK rarefaction, the Chao1 estimator, and Recon v2.1 estimates of unobserved clonotypes. Generation probabilities were computed with OLGA for all TCRbeta clonotypes obtained by the gDNA method from four donors. This is the immuneACCESS table as TCRdb keeps it, with only in-frame sequences that have V and J called. A part of the clones is gone; compared with another copy, unresolved V genes explain less than half, and the rest is unexplained. That table is the source of V, J and clone size, and D and trimming were worked out from the DNA. The sample table holds roughly 2,000,000 clones, of which just over 90% were seen once. In total, the top ten clones hold more than 1.5% of the sample.

The CDR3 measures 15 amino acids from cysteine to phenylalanine. Solely the CDR3 DNA is kept, with 45 bases framed from the first base. CDR1 and CDR2 are read off the germline V gene as MRHNA and SNTAGT. Trimming removed 4 bases from V and 0 bases from J, leaving 10 bases between the germline ends. In regard to this clone: There is no known antigen for this receptor. Base qualities were left out, and no much larger clone turns up one base away.

For the CD8 naive samples, CD45RO-negative cells were positively selected for CCR7, yielding a CD45RA+CCR7+ population from which TemRA cells were excluded. Healthy HIV-negative adults with no recently reported acute infections or vaccinations were included as donors. Every donor was a Caucasian adult living in Nashville, Tennessee, USA. Blood was obtained by leukapheresis, after which PBMCs were separated by Ficoll-Histopaque density gradient centrifugation and cryopreserved in liquid nitrogen vapor phase. Analytical flow cytometry was used to check the purity and quantity of every magnetically sorted T cell population. Genomic DNA was isolated from every sorted fraction and measured by UV absorbance on a Nanodrop 2000c.

The sequenced material came from naive CD8+ T cells from PBMCs. Reading the label with the study, this specimen's cell subset or site is: CD45RA+CCR7+. This chain joins TRBV6-4 to TRBJ2-1, with the identity of the D gene unclear. The clonotype comes from a man aged 18 to 35 in good health. Some clones in this sample may be carry-over from other donors' samples. The bases are TGTGCCAGCAGTGCGGTGGTCGGCTCCTACAATGAGCAGTTCTTC. This is translated as CASSAVVGSYNEQFF.